Sequencing of this TCR beta chain was carried out in a study of blood T cell repertoires in COVID-19. The overall study: Samples of COVID-19 (acute and convalescent) were obtained from the United States, Italy and Spain. Sample material is recorded as cDNA or gDNA derived from T cells, B-cell-depleted T cells, or PBMCs.

Seattle patients were enrolled during active infection and followed longitudinally. With 5 bases clipped from V and 2 bases from J, the junction kept 8 bases outside the gene matches. The CDR3 contains 15 residues. CDR1 KGHSH and CDR2 LQKENI come from the germline V gene. Clones were read by immunoSEQ multiplex PCR, and TCRdb kept only the in-frame ones, dropping some. The table lists about 200,000 clones, approximately 85% of them singletons. The J gene is TRBJ2-7, the V gene TRBV18; 8 bases match TRBD1. Sequenced input: peripheral blood. This sequence was found in a woman of 80 years or more with COVID-19, enrolled during active disease. DNA for the CDR3: TGTGCCAGCTCATCGCGGGACAGGCGGACCTACGAGCAGTACTTC. Protein product: CASSSRDRRTYEQYF.